This T cell receptor (beta chain) was recorded in a study of T cells in localized non-small cell lung cancer. Study-level findings and limits: Longer overall survival associated with higher blood T cell density; shorter survival with higher adjacent-lung clonality.

The method was immunoSEQ multiplex PCR; TCRdb's version includes in-frame clones alone and lacks a portion of them. The sample yields tens of thousands of clones, over 80% seen once. Losses at the gene ends were 3 bases for V and 1 base for J; bases not matched to a gene: 5. Per germline, CDR1 MGHRA and CDR2 YSYEKL. This CDR3 has 17 residues. This clone has more than one count but fewer than ten. Its specificity is not known. The genes are TRBV4-1 and TRBJ2-2; 10 bases match TRBD1. The sample consisted of peripheral blood, taken before any cancer treatment. This clonotype was sampled from a man between 40 and 75 years old with stage I squamous cell lung carcinoma. CDR3 nucleotide sequence: TGCGCCAGCAGCCACATGGGACAGGGGAAGAACACCGGGGAGCTGTTTTTT. This sequence encodes CASSHMGQGKNTGELFF.